The T cell receptor (beta chain) described here comes from a study of tumor and adjacent non-tumor tissue in lung cancer (dated 2018 in TCRdb). About the full investigation: Patients with adenocarcinoma (about 12), squamous cell carcinoma (2) and small cell lung cancer (1) were included in the cohort. The roughly 15 patients were aged roughly 30 to 80 years, included ten or so men and 5 women, and had TNM stage I to III disease. In total, sequencing yielded over 95 million productive TCRbeta reads, which works out to an average of around 3.9 million reads per sample. The study compared bulk TCRbeta repertoires between lung tumor tissue and matched distant non-tumor lung tissue from 15 lung cancer patients. For each patient, one tumor sample and one normal lung sample were taken, giving around 30 paired specimens that underwent TCRbeta CDR3 sequencing. The research as a whole found: The sequencing platform is not named in the methods, and unique molecular identifiers are not mentioned. Peripheral blood was not sequenced, so blood TCRbeta repertoires in these lung cancer patients were not examined. A significantly larger cumulative share of the repertoire was made up by the top 100 clones in normal lung than in tumor tissue. Younger patients had significantly higher TCR diversity, and higher tumor TCR diversity was associated with shorter overall and disease-free survival. Tumor tissue showed significantly higher TCR diversity (inverse Simpson) than normal lung tissue, at around 450 vs 150 (P = 0.0075, Mann-Whitney U test). Only approximately 16 patients were included in the cohort, and the need for larger samples and more detailed clinical data was noted by the authors.

This clonotype was found many times. No cognate antigen has been identified for it. No base qualities exist here, and no much larger clone lies one base off it. The library was built by means of multiplex PCR. Sequencing took place on an Illumina HiSeq 2500. TCRbeta libraries were built by three rounds of nested PCR using primers (Table S4), following protocols modified from ARM-PCR. Before sequencing, PCR products of 200-500 bp were excised from the gel and purified with the QIAquick gel extraction kit. The authors' pipeline ran thus. Trimmomatic was used to clean the reads, FLASH merged the cleaned reads into complete CDR3 sequences, and MiTCR assigned the sequences to V(D)J germline segments. Clonal diversity was calculated as the inverse Simpson's index using VDJtools. In-frame sequences lacking a premature stop codon were counted as productive reads. TCRdb ran its own pipeline on the public reads, namely fastp trimming at Q25 and MiXCR clone calling, and kept in-frame beta chains. Each CDR3 protein appears once, grouped with its most common genes and DNA. The V and J calls were not made by the authors but by TCRdb's processing. The sample table holds 130,000 or so distinct CDR3 sequences, of which roughly 67% were seen once. In total, the top ten clones hold around 13% of the sample.

RNA was isolated from bulk unsorted tissue, and RNA quality was assessed with a NanoDrop ND-1000 and an Agilent 2100. Newly diagnosed lung cancer patients without prior chemotherapy who had been admitted for thoracic surgery in China between August and November 2014 were enrolled as donors. Anyone who had undergone radiotherapy or chemotherapy before, or who had another cancer at the same time, was left out of the study. Surgical tissue pieces of about 1-2.1 cm3 were preserved in RNAlater solution and stored at -80 °C until use. Per the germline V gene (reference sequence), SGHNT is the CDR1 and YYREEE is the CDR2. The CDR3, from cysteine to phenylalanine, totals 16 residues. Just the 48-base CDR3 DNA is kept, in frame starting at base 1. V is trimmed back by 4 bases and J by 4 bases, and the junction contains 10 bases that no gene match accounts for.

This receptor was identified in a man aged 25 to 45 with non-small cell lung cancer. Sequencing was performed on lung tumor tissue. This receptor chain uses TRBV5-4 and TRBJ2-3; 9 bases in between match TRBD1. The CDR3 in this case is CASSPGGDRVADTQYF. DNA sequence: TGTGCCAGCAGCCCAGGCGGGGACAGGGTTGCAGATACGCAGTATTTT.